These T cell receptor beta chains were read from a single sample in a study of cytomegalovirus exposure and HLA in healthy donors. Generated by immunoSEQ multiplex PCR, the TCRdb table keeps only in-frame clones and is missing some. The sample includes about 190,000 clones, about 13% of them seen just once. Sequencing used PBMCs. The origin of the receptors is a man between 45 and 60 years old in good health and CMV-seropositive. The CDR3 runs from the conserved cysteine through the conserved F or W. Fields, in order: J gene, D gene, V gene, clone size, CDR3 DNA, CDR3 protein. D genes are given only for firm matches. For some rows the clone size is stated as once, few or many, or as a class when expanded; others skip it.

TRBJ2-1 TRBD1 TRBV6-5 NA TGTGCCAGCAGTTACTGGCAGGGGGTGTCCAATGAGCAGTTCTTC CASSYWQGVSNEQFF
TRBJ1-4 TRBD1 TRBV5-8 NA TGTGCCAGCAGCCGACAGGGTGCTAATGAAAAACTGTTTTTT CASSRQGANEKLFF
TRBJ1-1 NA TRBV11-2 NA TGTGCCAGCAGCCTCGGAGGAAACACTGAAGCTTTCTTT CASSLGGNTEAFF
TRBJ1-6 TRBD1 TRBV30 NA TGTGCCTGGAGGGGACAGGAGAATTCACCCCTCCACTTT CAWRGQENSPLHF
TRBJ1-1 NA TRBV27 NA TGTGCCAGCAGTCCACGGGACGGGGGGAACACTGAAGCTTTCTTT CASSPRDGGNTEAFF
TRBJ2-2 NA TRBV25-1 NA TGTGCCAGTCAGGGCACCGGGGAGCTGTTTTTT CASQGTGELFF
TRBJ2-5 NA TRBV29-1 NA TGCAGCGTCGAACAGATACAGGGAGAGACCCAGTACTTC CSVEQIQGETQYF
TRBJ1-1 NA TRBV10-1 few TGCGCCAGCAGTGAGTCGACAGGAGCTGTCACTGAAGCTTTCTTT CASSESTGAVTEAFF
TRBJ1-2 NA TRBV7-2 few TGTGCCAGCAGCCGTGACAGCTATGGCTACACCTTC CASSRDSYGYTF
TRBJ1-2 NA TRBV7-2 NA TGTGCCAGCAGCTTAGCGGCAGATAACTATGGCTACACCTTC CASSLAADNYGYTF
TRBJ2-6 NA TRBV28 NA TGTGCCAGCAGTCCCCTGGGGCGTGGGGCCAACGTCCTGACTTTC CASSPLGRGANVLTF
TRBJ2-1 NA TRBV19 NA TGTGCCAGTAGTCTCGGGGGCAGGGGGTTCTACAATGAGCAGTTCTTC CASSLGGRGFYNEQFF
TRBJ2-1 TRBD2 TRBV6-5 few TGTGCCAGCAGATCCGGGACTAGCGGGGTCTTCTTC CASRSGTSGVFF
TRBJ1-1 NA TRBV5-1 few TGCGCCAGCAGCTGGGGGGTGGAGAACACTGAAGCTTTCTTT CASSWGVENTEAFF